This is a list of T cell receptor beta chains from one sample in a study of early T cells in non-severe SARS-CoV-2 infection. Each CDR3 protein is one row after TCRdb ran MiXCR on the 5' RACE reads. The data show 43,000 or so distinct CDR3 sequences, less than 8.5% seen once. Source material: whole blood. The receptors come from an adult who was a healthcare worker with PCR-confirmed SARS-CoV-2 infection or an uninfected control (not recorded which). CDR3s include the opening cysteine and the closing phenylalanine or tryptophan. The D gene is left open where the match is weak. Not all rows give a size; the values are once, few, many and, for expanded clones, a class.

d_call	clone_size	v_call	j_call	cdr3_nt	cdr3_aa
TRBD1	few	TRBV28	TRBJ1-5	TGTGCCAGCATCTTATCCCCCGGGGGACAGGGTAGGAGTCAGCCCCAGCATTTT	CASILSPGGQGRSQPQHF
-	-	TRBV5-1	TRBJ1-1	TGCGCCAGCAGCTCGGAGGGGGAAACGGCTTTCTTT	CASSSEGETAFF
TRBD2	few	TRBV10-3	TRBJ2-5	TGTGCCATCAGTGAGGCACTAGCGCAAGAGACCCAGTACTTC	CAISEALAQETQYF
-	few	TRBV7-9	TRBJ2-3	TGTGCCAGCAGCTTAGCGCTGGGCGGGCAGGGCAGGAAAGATACGCAGTATTTT	CASSLALGGQGRKDTQYF
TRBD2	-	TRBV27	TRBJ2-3	TGTGCCAGCAGTCTCATTCTTGCGGGGGGGCAAGATACGCAGTATTTT	CASSLILAGGQDTQYF
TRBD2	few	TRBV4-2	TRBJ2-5	TGTGCCAGCAGCTTCAAGGTAGCGGGGACCCAAGAGACCCAGTACTTC	CASSFKVAGTQETQYF
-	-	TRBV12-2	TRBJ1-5	TGTGCAAGTCGCCGATTTTGGTACTGGGACAGGGGTCCCCCGGAGCCCCAGCATTTT	CASRRFWYWDRGPPEPQHF
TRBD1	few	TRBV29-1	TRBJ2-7	TGCAGCGTTGGCGGGACAGGGTTTGACCCACGAGAGTACGAGCAGTACTTC	CSVGGTGFDPREYEQYF
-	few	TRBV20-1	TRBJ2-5	TGCAGTGCTAGGGCGGGATCAGGGGTCTGGGAGACCCAGTACTTC	CSARAGSGVWETQYF
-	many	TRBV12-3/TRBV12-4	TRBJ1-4	TGTGCCAGCAGTTCTGGGTGGGAAGGAGAAAAACTGTTTTTT	CASSSGWEGEKLFF
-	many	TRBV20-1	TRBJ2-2	TGCATTTTTTCCCCAGGGAACCTACCCGGGGAGCTGTTTTTT	CIFSPGNLPGELFF
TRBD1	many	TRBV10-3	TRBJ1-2	TGTGCCATCAGTGAGTTGGGACAGGTCGGAACCTATGGCTACACCTTC	CAISELGQVGTYGYTF
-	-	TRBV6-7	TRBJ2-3	TGTGCCAGCAGTCGACTAGGGGGCACAGATACGCAGTATTTT	CASSRLGGTDTQYF
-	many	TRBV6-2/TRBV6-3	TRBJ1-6	TGTGCCAGCAGTTACTCGGGTGCTGGCCATCCACCCCTCCACTTT	CASSYSGAGHPPLHF
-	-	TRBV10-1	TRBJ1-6	TGCGCCAGCAGCGGGGATATCGGTTCACCCCTCCACTTT	CASSGDIGSPLHF